The 29 T cell receptor beta chains given below trace back to one sample, sequenced in a study of technical replicates of blood from several donors. Some clones are missing from TCRdb's copy, which holds only in-frame ones; the method was immunoSEQ multiplex PCR. The sample records 95,000 to 100,000 clones, roughly 95% being singletons. Specimen: T cells isolated from PBMCs. These receptors originate from a human donor in good health.

The rearrangement links TRBV10-3 to TRBJ1-5; D perhaps matches TRBD1 (6 bases). The CDR3 totals 16 residues. V was trimmed by 4 bases and J by 3 bases, leaving 16 bases between them. Germline V gene sequence: CDR1 ENHRY, CDR2 SYGVKD. CDR3: CAISVGPGQINQPQHF. Written as DNA, the CDR3 is TGTGCCATCAGTGTCGGACCTGGACAGATCAATCAGCCCCAGCATTTT.

The gene calls are TRBV2 and TRBJ2-7; 8 bases agree with TRBD2. Germline V gene sequence: CDR1 SNHLY, CDR2 FYNNEI. The CDR3 contains 14 residues. V was pared by 8 bases and J by 6 bases, with 12 bases of the junction left unmatched. CDR3 sequence reads: CASSIERELVEQYF. CDR3 coding DNA: TGTGCCAGCTCTATCGAGCGGGAGCTCGTCGAGCAGTACTTC.

This sequence joins TRBV29-1 and TRBJ1-3; 9 positions agree with TRBD1. The CDR3 totals 14 residues. Germline lookup yields CDR1 SQVTM and CDR2 ANQGSEA. J was trimmed by 2 bases and V by 6 bases; bases with no gene match: 5. The CDR3 sequence is CSVLRTGAGNTIYF. The CDR3 DNA reads TGCAGCGTCCTTCGGACAGGGGCTGGAAACACCATATATTTT.

V gene TRBV10-3 combines with J gene TRBJ2-3; 12 bases fit TRBD2. With V trimmed by 10 bases and J by 5 bases, 10 bases remained unmatched. Germline V gene data show CDR1 as ENHRY and CDR2 as SYGVKD. The CDR3 runs 15 residues. The CDR3 here is CATASGRVIGDTQYF. CDR3 nucleotide sequence: TGTGCCACAGCTAGCGGGAGGGTTATTGGAGATACGCAGTATTTT.

The genes are TRBV7-9 and TRBJ1-5, with 7 bases identical to TRBD1. The CDR3 covers 15 residues. J was trimmed by 0 bases and V by 5 bases; bases with no gene match: 4. The germline V gene encodes CDR1 SEHNR and CDR2 FQNEAQ (reference sequence). The CDR3 spells CASSPGTDSNQPQHF. CDR3 in DNA: TGTGCCAGCAGCCCCGGGACAGATAGCAATCAGCCCCAGCATTTT.

This chain links TRBV7-3 with TRBJ1-1; 8 bases are a match to TRBD1. Germline values: CDR1 SGHTA, CDR2 FQGTGA. The CDR3 is made up of 15 amino acids. Trimming took 5 bases from V and 4 from J; bases not matched to a gene: 9. The chain's CDR3 is CASSPGGRGLTEAFF. The CDR3 DNA sequence: TGTGCCAGCAGCCCCGGAGGCAGGGGGCTCACTGAAGCTTTCTTT.

The genes are TRBV28 and TRBJ1-2; tentatively, D is TRBD1 (5 bases). The CDR3 is 16 amino acids. CDR1 MDHEN and CDR2 SYDVKM come from the germline V gene. V lost 1 base, J lost 5 bases, and 17 bases lay in between. The CDR3 nucleotides are TGTGCCAGCAGTTTATCCCGGCGGACATCCTCGTATGGCTACACCTTC. It encodes CASSLSRRTSSYGYTF.

This sequence joins TRBV5-1 and TRBJ2-1, with D perhaps TRBD1 (5 bases). Between the trimmed V and J ends, which lost 1 base and 6 bases, there was a span of 23 bases. Per germline, CDR1 SGHRS and CDR2 YFSETQ. The CDR3 covers 18 residues. The DNA of the CDR3 is TGCGCCAGCAGCTTGTTTCAGACTGGTACAGTAGGGGTCAATGAGCAGTTCTTC. It codes for CASSLFQTGTVGVNEQFF.

This clone was counted once. V and J are TRBV6-5 and TRBJ2-7, with 9 bases matching TRBD1. Per the germline V gene, CDR1 is MNHEY and CDR2 is SVGAGI. V lost 4 bases and J lost 7; bases outside the gene matches: 8. This CDR3 contains 14 residues. The CDR3 is CASSFYRGRGEQYF. In nucleotides, the CDR3 is TGTGCCAGCAGTTTTTACAGGGGGCGGGGAGAGCAGTACTTC.

The chain uses TRBV28 and TRBJ2-1; TRBD2 matches at 7 bases. The CDR3 is made up of 12 amino acids. V was clipped by 7 bases and J by 7 bases; unmatched bases: 4. CDR1 MDHEN and CDR2 SYDVKM come from the germline V gene. CDR3 DNA: TGTGCCAGCAACCAAGCGGGGAATGAGCAGTTCTTC. It codes for CASNQAGNEQFF.

The V gene is TRBV2, the J gene TRBJ1-6; TRBD1 agrees at 8 bases. The germline V gene has CDR1 SNHLY and CDR2 FYNNEI. The ends lost 6 bases at V and 1 base at J; junction bases unmatched: 14. This CDR3 is built from 19 residues. CDR3 loop: CASRGAGGYSKSYNSPLHF. As DNA, the CDR3 is TGTGCCAGCAGAGGGGCAGGGGGCTATTCAAAGTCCTATAATTCACCCCTCCACTTT.

This sequence joins TRBV27 and TRBJ2-1; 14 bases match TRBD2. The junction had 7 bases not matched to a gene; V was cut back by 5 bases and J by 7 bases. In germline, CDR1 is MNHEY, CDR2 SMNVEV (reference sequence). The CDR3 sequence is 16 residues long. The CDR3 DNA sequence: TGTGCCAGCAGTGTCGGACTAGCGGGAGGAAGGAATGAGCAGTTCTTC. It codes for CASSVGLAGGRNEQFF.

V gene TRBV28 combines with J gene TRBJ2-3, with TRBD2 identical over 7 bases. J was trimmed by 3 bases and V by 7 bases; bases with no gene match: 10. From germline, CDR1 is MDHEN and CDR2 SYDVKM. The CDR3 runs to 15 residues. The DNA for the CDR3 is TGTGCCAGCACCCCCCCCGGGAGGCCGACAGATACGCAGTATTTT. Its translation: CASTPPGRPTDTQYF.

The chain recombines TRBV28 with TRBJ2-7, with D possibly TRBD1 on 5 matching bases. Trimming stripped 7 bases from V and 1 base from J, with 11 bases between. The CDR3 extends over 13 amino acids. Per the germline V gene, CDR1 is MDHEN and CDR2 is SYDVKM. The DNA of the CDR3 is TGTGCCAGCAACTTGCAGGGATCCTACGAGCAGTACTTC. It is translated as CASNLQGSYEQYF.

The chain joins TRBV5-8 to TRBJ2-7; no firm D call. Trimming shortened V by 2 bases and J by 1 base, and 16 bases separated the two germline ends. This CDR3 has 16 residues. Germline V CDR1 and CDR2: SGHTS, YDEGEE. CDR3 residues: CASSFLDASLSYEQYF. CDR3 sequence (DNA): TGTGCCAGCAGCTTCCTCGATGCCAGTTTATCCTACGAGCAGTACTTC.

This clone was seen only once. J is TRBJ2-7 and V is TRBV27; TRBD2 aligns across 10 bases. There are 17 residues in the CDR3. Trimming took 2 bases from V and 3 from J; bases not matched to a gene: 10. Germline V gene sequence: CDR1 MNHEY, CDR2 SMNVEV (reference sequence). The CDR3 reads CASSLQAPSSGSYEQYF. Written as DNA, the CDR3 is TGTGCCAGCAGTTTACAAGCCCCGTCTAGCGGGAGCTACGAGCAGTACTTC.

As DNA, the CDR3 is TGCGCCAGCAGCTTGACTAGCGGGAGTTACGAGCAGTACTTC. It codes for CASSLTSGSYEQYF. The chain combines TRBV5-1 with TRBJ2-7; TRBD2 agrees at 11 bases. The V segment lost 1 base and the J segment 4 bases; nucleotides outside the gene matches: 1. In germline, CDR1 is SGHRS, CDR2 YFSETQ. The CDR3 is 14 residues long.

The chain is built from TRBV7-2 and TRBJ2-1, with 9 bases fitting TRBD2. V lost 3 bases and J lost 9; bases outside the gene matches: 9. Germline assignment: CDR1 SGHTA and CDR2 FQGNSA. The CDR3 extends over 15 amino acids. CDR3 DNA: TGTGCCAGCAGCTTGGGACTAGCCGTTCGCAGTGAGCAGTTCTTC. This sequence encodes CASSLGLAVRSEQFF. Full variable domain (outside the CDR3, taken from reference TRBV7-2 and TRBJ2-1): GAGVSQSPSNKVTEKGKDVELRCDPISGHTALYWYRQSLGQGLEFLIYFQGNSAPDKSGLPSDRFSAERTGGSVSTLTIQRTQQEDSAVYLCASSLGLAVRSEQFFGPGTRLTVL.

The V and J genes are TRBV18 and TRBJ1-2, with D hard to call. This CDR3 is 15 amino acids long. Trimming cost V 2 bases and J 6 bases, with 16 bases left between them. Germline values: CDR1 KGHSH, CDR2 LQKENI. In DNA form, the CDR3 reads TGTGCCAGCTCACCAGTGGAGGCGACCGAGGATGGCTACACCTTC. It encodes CASSPVEATEDGYTF. The variable domain in full, with the rest retrieved from reference TRBV18 and TRBJ1-2, is NAGVMQNPRHLVRRRGQEARLRCSPMKGHSHVYWYRQLPEEGLKFMVYLQKENIIDESGMPKERFSAEFPKEGPSILRIQQVVRGDSAAYFCASSPVEATEDGYTFGSGTRLTVV.

This rearrangement joins TRBV7-3 to TRBJ2-1; 9 bases fit TRBD2. Germline V gene lookup returns CDR1 SGHTA and CDR2 FQGTGA. The CDR3 extends over 16 amino acids. V lost 6 bases and J lost 5; bases outside the gene matches: 11. This CDR3 reads CASSLMRAGGHNEQFF. In DNA form, the CDR3 reads TGTGCCAGCAGTCTTATGAGAGCGGGGGGACACAATGAGCAGTTCTTC.

This chain connects TRBV7-8 to TRBJ2-7, with 14 bases identical to TRBD2. Per germline, CDR1 SGHVS and CDR2 FQNEAQ. This CDR3 contains 20 residues. With 5 bases clipped from V and 1 base from J, the junction kept 16 bases outside the gene matches. CDR3 in amino acids: CASSPGGSGTSGGFSYEQYF. The CDR3 region has the DNA TGTGCCAGCAGCCCAGGGGGGTCCGGGACTAGCGGGGGTTTTTCCTACGAGCAGTACTTC.

This rearrangement joins TRBV7-2 to TRBJ2-3; 7 bases align to TRBD2. Trimming removed 0 bases from V and 10 bases from J; junction bases left unmatched: 4. CDR1 and CDR2 (germline): SGHTA, FQGNSA. The length of the CDR3 is 13 residues. In nucleotides, the CDR3 is TGTGCCAGCAGCTTAGCCGGCCTAGCGGCGCAGTATTTT. This encodes CASSLAGLAAQYF.

This clone was observed a single time. The rearrangement links TRBV13 to TRBJ2-3, with 8 bases lining up with TRBD2. CDR1 is PRHDT, CDR2 FYEKMQ, per germline (reference sequence). CDR3 length equals 19 residues. The ends lost 4 bases at V and 1 base at J; junction bases unmatched: 16. Written as DNA, the CDR3 is TGTGCCAGCAGCTCTCCCGGGACTAGGCCGGAGAAGGGCACAGATACGCAGTATTTT. Its protein is CASSSPGTRPEKGTDTQYF.

The chain is built from TRBV30 and TRBJ2-6; D is possibly TRBD2 (5 bases). In germline, CDR1 is GTSNPN, CDR2 SVGIG (reference sequence). V was cut by 0 bases and J by 0 bases, with 12 bases left in between. This CDR3 has 17 residues. The CDR3 nucleotides read TGTGCCTGGAGTGTACGGCGGGTGAGCTCTGGGGCCAACGTCCTGACTTTC. This codes for CAWSVRRVSSGANVLTF.

With respect to this clone: Other DNA sequences in the same sample also yield this CDR3. This sequence joins TRBV27 and TRBJ2-3, with D perhaps TRBD2 (6 bases). V lost 3 bases and J lost 0, with 7 bases in between. CDR1 MNHEY and CDR2 SMNVEV come from the germline V gene (reference sequence). This CDR3 region has 14 residues. CDR3 protein: CASSLGLSTDTQYF. CDR3 bases: TGTGCCAGCAGTTTGGGACTTAGCACAGATACGCAGTATTTT.

The chain carries TRBV14 and TRBJ2-4; D gene uncertain. The CDR3 has 14 amino acids. V lost 3 bases and J lost 0, with 6 bases in between. Germline V gene sequence: CDR1 SGHDN, CDR2 FVKESK. CDR3 sequence (DNA): TGTGCCAGCAGCCATCTCCTAGCCAAAAACATTCAGTACTTC. It encodes CASSHLLAKNIQYF.

The chain joins TRBV7-9 to TRBJ1-5; 7 bases fit TRBD1. Per germline, CDR1 SEHNR and CDR2 FQNEAQ (reference sequence). The CDR3 extends over 14 amino acids. J gave up 6 bases and V 3 bases, and 5 bases lay outside the gene matches. The CDR3 nucleotides are TGTGCCAGCAGCTTTCAGGGGGACTCTCAGCCCCAGCATTTT. Residues: CASSFQGDSQPQHF.

The V gene is TRBV2, the J gene TRBJ2-7; the match to TRBD2 covers 10 bases. J was trimmed by 3 bases and V by 6 bases; bases with no gene match: 11. The CDR3 is 16 amino acids. The V gene's germline CDR1 is SNHLY and CDR2 FYNNEI. The CDR3 DNA reads as TGTGCCAGCAGATACACTCCTAGCGGGAGTTTCTACGAGCAGTACTTC. It is translated as CASRYTPSGSFYEQYF.

The rearrangement links TRBV19 to TRBJ2-1; 10 nucleotides align to TRBD1. Germline V lookup: CDR1 LNHDA, CDR2 SQIVND (reference sequence). After removal of 5 bases from V and 1 base from J, the junction contained 5 bases not matched to a gene. The CDR3 runs to 16 residues. The CDR3 region is CASSPGTGVSYNEQFF. For the CDR3, the DNA is TGTGCCAGTAGTCCGGGGACAGGGGTTTCCTACAATGAGCAGTTCTTC.